This T cell receptor beta chain originates from a study of T cell responses to AZD1222 COVID-19 vaccine. General observations from the study: Just a handful of AZD1222 recipients were seropositive at baseline. Sampling captured repertoires only after the peak T cell response. A rise in Spike-specific TCR breadth and depth followed two AZD1222 doses. Targets within unmutated variant regions were reportedly found for nearly half of spike-specific TCRs.

This table comes from immunoSEQ multiplex PCR, and its TCRdb copy is limited to in-frame clones, with some not included. The sample lists about 160,000 clones; 70% to 90% were seen once. Of note for this clone: Its antigen remains unidentified.

This TCR was sampled from an adult who received the AZD1222 COVID-19 vaccine. This sample comprised peripheral blood, obtained 28 days after the second AZD1222 dose.

CDR3 protein: CASSSRAPGAEQFF. DNA for the CDR3: TGCGCCAGCAGCTCCCGGGCCCCCGGGGCTGAGCAGTTCTTC. V is TRBV4-3 and J is TRBJ2-1, with D perhaps given as TRBD1 or TRBD2 (5 bases each). Trimming removed 5 bases from V and 9 bases from J, with 17 bases in between. This CDR3 contains 14 residues. CDR1 is LGHNA, CDR2 YSLEER, per germline.